This TCR beta chain originates from a study of blood T cell repertoires in COVID-19. Sequencing was performed with immunoSEQ multiplex PCR; in TCRdb, only in-frame clones are kept and a portion is missing. The sample lists 140,000 or so clones, about 80% seen once, with approximately 2.9% in the top ten. Per germline, CDR1 SGHKS and CDR2 YYEKEE (reference sequence). There are 14 residues in the CDR3. Deletions cut 4 bases from V and 8 bases from J, with 18 bases between. The TCR sequence derives from a woman older than 75 with acute or convalescent COVID-19. Material: peripheral blood. The rearrangement links TRBV5-5 to TRBJ1-2; no reliable D call. CDR3 nucleotides: TGTGCCAGCAGCCCAGCACCGGGAAAAGAGGGCTACACCTTC. Encoded protein: CASSPAPGKEGYTF.